The present entry profiles one T cell receptor (beta chain) with its context. The assay was immunoSEQ multiplex PCR, and TCRdb's table has in-frame clones only and misses some. The table lists 150,000 to 200,000 clones, around 89% of them singletons, with under 0.85% in the top ten. The data were taken from a study of blood T cell repertoires in COVID-19. On the study more broadly: Specimens from acute and convalescent COVID-19 originated in the United States, Italy and Spain. Nucleic acid was either cDNA or gDNA, and it came from T cells, B-cell-depleted T cells, or PBMCs.

The receptor comes from a woman aged 18-29 years who had recovered from COVID-19. Input material: PBMCs or T cells enriched from blood (not recorded which).

CDR3 sequence: CASSYRTGEWYEQYF. In DNA form, the CDR3 reads TGTGCCAGCAGCTATAGGACAGGGGAATGGTACGAGCAGTACTTC. The gene calls are TRBV7-8 and TRBJ2-7; the match to TRBD1 covers 9 bases. Trimming removed 4 bases from V and 4 bases from J; junction bases left unmatched: 8. Germline-derived CDR1 and CDR2 are SGHVS and FQNEAQ. The CDR3 loop spans 15 amino acids.